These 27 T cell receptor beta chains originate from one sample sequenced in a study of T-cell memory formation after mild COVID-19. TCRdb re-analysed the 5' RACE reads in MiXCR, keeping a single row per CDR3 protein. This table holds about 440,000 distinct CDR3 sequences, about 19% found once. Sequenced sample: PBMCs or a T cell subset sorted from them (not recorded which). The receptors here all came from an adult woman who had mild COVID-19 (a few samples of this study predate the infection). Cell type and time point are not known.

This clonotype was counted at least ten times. CDR3 protein: CASSLRPGAKNIQYF. The CDR3 DNA is TGTGCCAGCAGTTTACGTCCGGGTGCCAAAAACATTCAGTACTTC. This rearrangement joins TRBV12-3 or TRBV12-4 to TRBJ2-4, with D hard to call. This CDR3 region has 15 residues. V was cut by 2 bases and J by 1 base, with 9 bases left in between.

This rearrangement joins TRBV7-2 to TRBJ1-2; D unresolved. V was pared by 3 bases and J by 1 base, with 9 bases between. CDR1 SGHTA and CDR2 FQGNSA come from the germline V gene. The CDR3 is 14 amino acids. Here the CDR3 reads CASSLNSHNYGYTF. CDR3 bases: TGTGCCAGCAGCTTGAACAGTCATAACTATGGCTACACCTTC. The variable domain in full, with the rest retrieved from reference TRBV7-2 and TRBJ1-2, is GAGVSQSPSNKVTEKGKDVELRCDPISGHTALYWYRQSLGQGLEFLIYFQGNSAPDKSGLPSDRFSAERTGGSVSTLTIQRTQQEDSAVYLCASSLNSHNYGYTFGSGTRLTVV.

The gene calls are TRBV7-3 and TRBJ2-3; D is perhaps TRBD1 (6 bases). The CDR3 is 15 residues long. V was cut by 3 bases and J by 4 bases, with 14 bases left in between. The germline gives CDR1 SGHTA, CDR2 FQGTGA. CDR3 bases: TGTGCCAGCAGCTTGGTAGGGGGTGAGGCAGATACGCAGTATTTT. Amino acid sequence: CASSLVGGEADTQYF.

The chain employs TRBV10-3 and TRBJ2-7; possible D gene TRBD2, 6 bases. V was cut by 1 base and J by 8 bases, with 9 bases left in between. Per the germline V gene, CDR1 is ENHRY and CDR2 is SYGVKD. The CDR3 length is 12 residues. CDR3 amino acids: CAISEWDSQQYF. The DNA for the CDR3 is TGTGCCATCAGTGAGTGGGACTCCCAGCAGTACTTC.

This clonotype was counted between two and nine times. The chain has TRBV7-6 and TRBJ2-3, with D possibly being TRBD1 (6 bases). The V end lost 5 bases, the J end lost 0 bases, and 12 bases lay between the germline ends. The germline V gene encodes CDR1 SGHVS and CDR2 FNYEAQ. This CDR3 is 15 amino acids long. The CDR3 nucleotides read TGTGCCAGCAGCGCACAGGGCTCTAGCACAGATACGCAGTATTTT. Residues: CASSAQGSSTDTQYF.

The CDR3 protein is CSVVLVGGTGELFF. CDR3 DNA sequence: TGCAGCGTTGTGTTGGTAGGGGGAACCGGGGAGCTGTTTTTT. J is TRBJ2-2 and V is TRBV29-1; a weak D match, TRBD1 (6 bases). This CDR3 has 14 amino acids. V was cut by 4 bases and J by 5 bases, with 14 bases left in between. CDR1 and CDR2 (germline): SQVTM, ANQGSEA.

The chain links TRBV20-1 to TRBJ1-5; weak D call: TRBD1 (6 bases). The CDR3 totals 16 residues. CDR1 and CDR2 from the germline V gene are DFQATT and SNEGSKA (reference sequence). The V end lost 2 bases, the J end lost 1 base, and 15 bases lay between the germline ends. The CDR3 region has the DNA TGCAGTGCTAGAAAACCGGGGGCTAGGAGCAATCAGCCCCAGCATTTT. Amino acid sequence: CSARKPGARSNQPQHF.

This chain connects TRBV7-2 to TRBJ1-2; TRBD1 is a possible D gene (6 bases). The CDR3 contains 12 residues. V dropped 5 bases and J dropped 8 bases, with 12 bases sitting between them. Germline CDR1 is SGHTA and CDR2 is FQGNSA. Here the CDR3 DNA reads TGTGCCAGCAGCACAGGGTATATGGGCTACACCTTC. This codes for CASSTGYMGYTF.

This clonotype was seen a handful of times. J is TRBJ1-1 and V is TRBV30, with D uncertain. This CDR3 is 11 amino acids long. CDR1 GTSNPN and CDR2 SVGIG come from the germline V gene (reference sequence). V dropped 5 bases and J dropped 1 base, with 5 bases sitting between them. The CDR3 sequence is CAWAGNTEAFF. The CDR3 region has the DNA TGTGCCTGGGCAGGGAACACTGAAGCTTTCTTT.

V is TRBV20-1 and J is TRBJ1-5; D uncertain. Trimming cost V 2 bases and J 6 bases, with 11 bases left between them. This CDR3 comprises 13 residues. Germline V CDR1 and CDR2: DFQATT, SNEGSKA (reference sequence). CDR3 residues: CSARLEVGQPQHF. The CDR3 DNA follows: TGCAGTGCTAGATTGGAGGTGGGTCAGCCCCAGCATTTT.

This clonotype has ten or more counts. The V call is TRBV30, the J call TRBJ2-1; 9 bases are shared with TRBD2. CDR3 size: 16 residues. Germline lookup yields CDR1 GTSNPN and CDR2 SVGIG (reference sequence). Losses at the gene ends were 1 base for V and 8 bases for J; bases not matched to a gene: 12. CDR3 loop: CAWSGLAGAGYDEQFF. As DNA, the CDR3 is TGTGCCTGGAGTGGTTTAGCGGGAGCGGGTTATGATGAGCAGTTCTTC.

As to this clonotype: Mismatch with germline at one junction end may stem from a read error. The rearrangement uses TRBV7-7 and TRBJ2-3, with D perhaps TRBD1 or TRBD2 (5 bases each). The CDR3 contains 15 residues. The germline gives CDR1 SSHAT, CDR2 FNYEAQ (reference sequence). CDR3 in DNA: TGTGCTAGCAGCTTAGGGACCCCCTGGACAGATACGCAGTATTTT. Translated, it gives CASSLGTPWTDTQYF.

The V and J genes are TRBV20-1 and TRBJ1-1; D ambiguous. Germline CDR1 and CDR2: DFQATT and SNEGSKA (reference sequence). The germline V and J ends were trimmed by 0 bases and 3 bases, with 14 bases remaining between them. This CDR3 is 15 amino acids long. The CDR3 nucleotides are TGCAGTGCTAGAGATTCAAACATTAGGGACACTGAAGCTTTCTTT. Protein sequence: CSARDSNIRDTEAFF.

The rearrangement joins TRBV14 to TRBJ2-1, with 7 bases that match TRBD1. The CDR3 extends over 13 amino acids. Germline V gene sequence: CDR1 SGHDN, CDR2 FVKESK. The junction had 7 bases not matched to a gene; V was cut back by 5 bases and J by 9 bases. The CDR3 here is CASSVQGFGEQFF. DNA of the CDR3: TGTGCCAGCAGCGTACAGGGGTTTGGTGAGCAGTTCTTC.

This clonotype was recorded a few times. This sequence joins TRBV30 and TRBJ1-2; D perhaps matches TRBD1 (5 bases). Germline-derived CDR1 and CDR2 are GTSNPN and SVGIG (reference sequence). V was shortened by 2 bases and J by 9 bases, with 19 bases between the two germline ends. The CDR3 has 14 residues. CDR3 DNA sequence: TGTGCCTGGAGTTTTCAGCTAGAAGGGGTGAGCTACACCTTC. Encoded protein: CAWSFQLEGVSYTF.

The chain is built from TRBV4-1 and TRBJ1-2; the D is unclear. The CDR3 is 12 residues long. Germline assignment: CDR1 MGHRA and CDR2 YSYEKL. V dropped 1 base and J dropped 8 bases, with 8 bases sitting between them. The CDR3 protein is CASSQGTGGYTF. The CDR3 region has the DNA TGCGCCAGCAGCCAAGGGACGGGCGGCTACACCTTC.

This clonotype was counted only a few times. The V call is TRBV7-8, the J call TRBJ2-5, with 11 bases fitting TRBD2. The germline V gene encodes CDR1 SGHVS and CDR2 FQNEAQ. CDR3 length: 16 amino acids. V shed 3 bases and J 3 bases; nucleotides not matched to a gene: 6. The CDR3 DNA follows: TGTGCCAGCAGCTTGGAGTTGACTAGCGGGGAAGAGACCCAGTACTTC. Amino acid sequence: CASSLELTSGEETQYF.

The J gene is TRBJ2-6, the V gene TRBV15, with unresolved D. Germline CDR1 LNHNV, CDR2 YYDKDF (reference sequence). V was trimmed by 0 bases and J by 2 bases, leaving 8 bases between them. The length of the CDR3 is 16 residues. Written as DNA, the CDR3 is TGTGCCACCAGCAGAGATTTTGAAGCTGGGGCCAACGTCCTGACTTTC. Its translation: CATSRDFEAGANVLTF.

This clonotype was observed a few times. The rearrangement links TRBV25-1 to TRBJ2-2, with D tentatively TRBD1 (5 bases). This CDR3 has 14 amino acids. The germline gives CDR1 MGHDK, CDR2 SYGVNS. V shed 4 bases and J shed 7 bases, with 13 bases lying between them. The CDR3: CASSVAGSVGELFF. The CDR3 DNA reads TGTGCCAGCAGTGTGGCAGGGTCAGTCGGGGAGCTGTTTTTT.

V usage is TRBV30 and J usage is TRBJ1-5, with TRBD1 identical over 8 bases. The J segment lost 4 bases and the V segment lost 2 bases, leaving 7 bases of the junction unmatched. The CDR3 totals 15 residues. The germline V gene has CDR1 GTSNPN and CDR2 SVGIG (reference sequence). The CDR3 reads CAWSPGTGGNQPQHF. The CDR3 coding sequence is TGTGCCTGGAGTCCTGGGACAGGAGGTAATCAGCCCCAGCATTTT.

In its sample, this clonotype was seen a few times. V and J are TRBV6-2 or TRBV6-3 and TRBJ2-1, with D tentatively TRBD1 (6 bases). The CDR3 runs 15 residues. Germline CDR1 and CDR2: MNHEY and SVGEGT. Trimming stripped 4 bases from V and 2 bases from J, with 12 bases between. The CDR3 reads CASSFRGGTYNEQFF. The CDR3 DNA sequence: TGTGCCAGCAGTTTCAGGGGCGGCACCTACAATGAGCAGTTCTTC.

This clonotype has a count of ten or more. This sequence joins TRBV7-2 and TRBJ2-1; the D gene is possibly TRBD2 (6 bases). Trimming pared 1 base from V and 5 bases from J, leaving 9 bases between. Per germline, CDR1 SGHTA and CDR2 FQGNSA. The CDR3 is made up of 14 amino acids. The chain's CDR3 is CASSLVGGNNEQFF. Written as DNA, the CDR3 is TGTGCCAGCAGCTTAGTGGGGGGAAACAATGAGCAGTTCTTC.

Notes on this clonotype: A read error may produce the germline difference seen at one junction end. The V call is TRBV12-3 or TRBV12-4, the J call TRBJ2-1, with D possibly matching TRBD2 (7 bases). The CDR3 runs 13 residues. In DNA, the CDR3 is TGTGCAAGCAGTTTTTCGGGGGGCCATGAGCAGTTCTTC. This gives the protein CASSFSGGHEQFF.

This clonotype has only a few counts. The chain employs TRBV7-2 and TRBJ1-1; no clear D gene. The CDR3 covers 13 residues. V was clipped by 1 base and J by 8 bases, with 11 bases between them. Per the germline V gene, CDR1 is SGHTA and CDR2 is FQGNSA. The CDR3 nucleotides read TGTGCCAGCAGCTTAGTTACTGGCAGCGAAGCTTTCTTT. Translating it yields CASSLVTGSEAFF.

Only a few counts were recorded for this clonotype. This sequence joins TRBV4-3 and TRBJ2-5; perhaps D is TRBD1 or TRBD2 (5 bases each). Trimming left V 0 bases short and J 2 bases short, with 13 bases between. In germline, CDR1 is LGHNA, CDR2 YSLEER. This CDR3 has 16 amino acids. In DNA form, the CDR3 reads TGCGCCAGCAGCCAAGAACGGCGAGGGGTACAAGAGACCCAGTACTTC. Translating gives CASSQERRGVQETQYF.

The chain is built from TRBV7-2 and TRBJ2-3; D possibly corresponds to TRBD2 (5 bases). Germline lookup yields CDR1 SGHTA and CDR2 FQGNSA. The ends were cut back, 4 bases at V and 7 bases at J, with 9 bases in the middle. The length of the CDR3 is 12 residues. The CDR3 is CASSSTGNTQYF. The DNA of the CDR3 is TGTGCCAGCAGCTCAACGGGAAATACGCAGTATTTT.

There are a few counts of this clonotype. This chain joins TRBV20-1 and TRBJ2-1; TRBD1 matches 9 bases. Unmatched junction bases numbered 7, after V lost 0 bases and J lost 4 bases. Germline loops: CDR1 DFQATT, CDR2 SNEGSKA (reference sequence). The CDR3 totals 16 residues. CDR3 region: CSARDSDRGGYNEQFF. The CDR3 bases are TGCAGTGCTAGAGACTCCGACAGGGGGGGGTACAATGAGCAGTTCTTC.